These T cell receptor beta chains were read from a single sample in a study of T-cell memory formation after mild COVID-19. Via MiXCR, TCRdb re-called the 5' RACE reads, giving one row per CDR3 protein. This table holds about 130,000 distinct CDR3 sequences, 17% found once. Sequenced material: PBMCs or a T cell subset sorted from them (not recorded which). The receptors shown here come from a man younger than 35 who had mild COVID-19 (a few samples of this study predate the infection). Cell type and time point are not known. CDR3s include the opening cysteine and the closing phenylalanine or tryptophan. A D gene is named only where the DNA matches it firmly. Clone size is shown for a subset of rows, as once, few, many or a class of expanded clone.

>TRBD1|TRBV4-3|TRBJ2-2|-
TGCGCCAGCAGCCAAGTTGTGGCAGGGGGCACCGGGGAGCTGTTTTTT
CASSQVVAGGTGELFF
>-|TRBV10-3|TRBJ1-2|few
TGTGCCATCAGTGAAGGGGACATCTATGGCTACACCTTC
CAISEGDIYGYTF
>-|TRBV15|TRBJ2-1|few
TGTGCCACCAGCAGAGATGGGAGGTCCTACAATGAGCAGTTCTTT
CATSRDGRSYNEQFF
>-|TRBV6-6|TRBJ2-3|-
TGTGCCAGCAGCCCAGCCAATACGCAGTATTTT
CASSPANTQYF
>TRBD2|TRBV7-3|TRBJ2-1|-
TGTGCCAGCAGCTCCTCCGGGACTAGCGGGGGGGGTGAGCAGTTCTTC
CASSSSGTSGGGEQFF
>TRBD2|TRBV6-5|TRBJ2-2|few
TGTGCCAGCAGCACCGGGGGGGCCGGGGAGCTGTTTTTT
CASSTGGAGELFF
>TRBD1|TRBV2|TRBJ1-4|-
TGTGCCAGCAGAACAGGGGGGGAAAAACTGTTTTTT
CASRTGGEKLFF
>-|TRBV7-2|TRBJ1-1|few
TGTGCCAGCGGGCGGTTGGGGGCTTTCTTT
CASGRLGAFF
>TRBD2|TRBV9|TRBJ2-3|few
TGTGCCAGCAGCGTAGGATCTAGCGGGGGGTCTAGCACAGATACGCAGTATTTT
CASSVGSSGGSSTDTQYF
>TRBD2|TRBV24-1|TRBJ2-3|-
TGTGCCACCAGTGAGGGGACTAGCGGGCGTGGCGACACGCAGTATTTT
CATSEGTSGRGDTQYF
>TRBD1|TRBV10-3|TRBJ1-5|few
TGTGCCACCCGGGACAGCTCTGATCAGCCCCAGCATTTT
CATRDSSDQPQHF
>TRBD2|TRBV5-1|TRBJ2-3|medium-sized
TGCGCCAGCAGCTCTTTAGGTACTAGCGGGGGGGCAGATACGCAGTATTTT
CASSSLGTSGGADTQYF
>-|TRBV12-3/TRBV12-4|TRBJ2-6|few
TGTGCCAGCAGTCAGGGTCGCCCCTCTGGGGCCAACGTCCTGACTTTC
CASSQGRPSGANVLTF
>-|TRBV20-1|TRBJ1-5|-
TGCAGTGCTAGAAAGGGTTATGTCAATCAGCCCCAGCATTTT
CSARKGYVNQPQHF
>-|TRBV25-1|TRBJ2-3|-
TGTGCCAGCAGAGCAGAACACCCAGATACGCAGTATTTT
CASRAEHPDTQYF
>-|TRBV5-1|TRBJ2-2|-
TGCGCCAGCAGCTTAACTAGTCCGACCGGGGAGCTGTTTTTT
CASSLTSPTGELFF
>TRBD1|TRBV5-1|TRBJ2-5|few
TGCGCCAGCAGCTTAGCGGACAGGGGTTACCAAGAGACCCAGTACTTC
CASSLADRGYQETQYF
>TRBD1|TRBV7-3|TRBJ2-7|many
TGTGCCAGCTCCGGGACAGGGGAGTACGAGCAGTACTTC
CASSGTGEYEQYF
>-|TRBV29-1|TRBJ2-2|once
TGCAGCGTGAACAGGGTCCCGAACACCGGGGAGCTGTTTTTT
CSVNRVPNTGELFF
>-|TRBV4-1|TRBJ1-1|-
TGCGCCAGCAGCCAACCCAGGAACCCCGAGAACACTGAAGCTTTCTTT
CASSQPRNPENTEAFF
>-|TRBV7-2|TRBJ1-5|-
TGTGCCAGCAGCTTAGGGACAGTTCAGCCCCAGCATTTT
CASSLGTVQPQHF
>TRBD2|TRBV11-2|TRBJ2-5|-
TGTGCCAGCAGGAGGACTAGCGGGGGGGTAGTGGAGACCCAGTACTTC
CASRRTSGGVVETQYF
>-|TRBV6-2/TRBV6-3|TRBJ2-5|-
TGTGCCATCGGACGGACGGAGACCCAGTACTTC
CAIGRTETQYF
>-|TRBV19|TRBJ1-5|-
TGTGCCATTGGGAGGGAGGCGGGCAATCAGCCCCAGCATTTT
CAIGREAGNQPQHF
>TRBD1|TRBV6-1|TRBJ2-5|-
TGTGCCAGCCTCCGGACAGGGAAAGAGACCCAGTACTTC
CASLRTGKETQYF